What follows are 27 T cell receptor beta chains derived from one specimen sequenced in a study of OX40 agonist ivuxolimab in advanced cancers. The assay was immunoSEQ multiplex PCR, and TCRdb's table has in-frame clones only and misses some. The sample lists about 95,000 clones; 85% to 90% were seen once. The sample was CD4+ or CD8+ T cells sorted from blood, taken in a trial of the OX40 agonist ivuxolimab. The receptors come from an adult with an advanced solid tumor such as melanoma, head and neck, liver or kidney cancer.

In nucleotides, the CDR3 is TGTGCCAGCAGTCCCCTAGAGAGGGAAGGGCCCCAGCATTTT. This sequence encodes CASSPLEREGPQHF. The V call is TRBV6-5, the J call TRBJ1-5; D unclear. Germline values: CDR1 MNHEY, CDR2 SVGAGI. Trimming left V 5 bases short and J 9 bases short, with 17 bases between. CDR3 length: 14 residues.

Here the CDR3 reads CASRLAGGREQYF. The CDR3 region has the DNA TGTGCCAGCCGACTAGCGGGAGGGCGAGAGCAGTACTTC. The chain couples TRBV7-2 to TRBJ2-7; 14 nucleotides line up with TRBD2. CDR1 SGHTA and CDR2 FQGNSA come from the germline V gene. V dropped 8 bases and J dropped 7; count of bases not matched to a gene: 4. The length of the CDR3 is 13 residues.

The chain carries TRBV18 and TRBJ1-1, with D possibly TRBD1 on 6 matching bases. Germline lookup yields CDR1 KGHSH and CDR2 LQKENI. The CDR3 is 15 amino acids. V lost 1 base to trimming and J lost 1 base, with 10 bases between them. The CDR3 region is CASSPQNRENTEAFF. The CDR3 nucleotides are TGTGCCAGCTCACCACAGAACAGGGAGAACACTGAAGCTTTCTTT.

The DNA for the CDR3 is TGTGCCAGCTCACAGGGGAGAGGGGCTCATGAGCAGTTCTTC. Protein sequence: CASSQGRGAHEQFF. The rearrangement uses TRBV18 and TRBJ2-1, with D perhaps TRBD1 or TRBD2 (5 bases each). Deletions cut 4 bases from V and 8 bases from J, with 15 bases between. Germline-derived CDR1 and CDR2 are KGHSH and LQKENI. The CDR3 sequence is 14 residues long.

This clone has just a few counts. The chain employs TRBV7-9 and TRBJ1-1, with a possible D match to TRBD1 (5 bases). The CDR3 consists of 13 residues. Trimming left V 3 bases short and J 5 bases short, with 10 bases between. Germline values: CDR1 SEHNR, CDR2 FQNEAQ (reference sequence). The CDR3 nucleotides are TGTGCCAGCAGCTTGACCAGGGAAACTGAAGCTTTCTTT. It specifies CASSLTRETEAFF.

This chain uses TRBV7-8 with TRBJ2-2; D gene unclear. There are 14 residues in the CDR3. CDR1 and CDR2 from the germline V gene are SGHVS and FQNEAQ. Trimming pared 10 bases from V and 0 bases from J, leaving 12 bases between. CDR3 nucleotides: TGTGCCACCCGCGTGGGCACGAACACCGGGGAGCTGTTTTTT. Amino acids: CATRVGTNTGELFF.

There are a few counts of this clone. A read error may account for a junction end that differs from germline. The CDR3, as DNA: TGTGCCAGCAGCCTAGAAGCGAGTAGCAATCAGCCCCAGCATTTT. Residues: CASSLEASSNQPQHF. V gene TRBV11-2 combines with J gene TRBJ1-5; no reliable D call. Germline CDR1 and CDR2: SGHAT and FQNNGV. There are 15 residues in the CDR3.

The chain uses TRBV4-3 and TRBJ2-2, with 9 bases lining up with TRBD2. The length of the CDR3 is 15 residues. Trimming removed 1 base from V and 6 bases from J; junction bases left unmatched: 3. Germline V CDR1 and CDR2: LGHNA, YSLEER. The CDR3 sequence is CASSQARTSAGELFF. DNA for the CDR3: TGCGCCAGCAGCCAAGCCCGGACTAGCGCCGGGGAGCTGTTTTTT.

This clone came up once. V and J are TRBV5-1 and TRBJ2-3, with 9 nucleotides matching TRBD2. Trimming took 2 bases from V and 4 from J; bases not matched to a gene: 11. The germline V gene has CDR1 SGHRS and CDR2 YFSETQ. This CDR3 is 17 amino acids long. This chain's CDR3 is CASSFGTSSGEPDTQYF. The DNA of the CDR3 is TGCGCCAGCAGCTTCGGTACCTCTAGCGGGGAGCCAGATACGCAGTATTTT.

The CDR3 coding sequence is TGTGCCAGTAGTATAATGACAGTCAGGGGGGAGACCCAGTACTTC. It translates to CASSIMTVRGETQYF. This chain connects TRBV19 to TRBJ2-5, with 7 bases matching TRBD1. Germline CDR1 and CDR2: LNHDA and SQIVND (reference sequence). The length of the CDR3 is 15 residues. Trimming removed 2 bases from V and 5 bases from J; junction bases left unmatched: 8.

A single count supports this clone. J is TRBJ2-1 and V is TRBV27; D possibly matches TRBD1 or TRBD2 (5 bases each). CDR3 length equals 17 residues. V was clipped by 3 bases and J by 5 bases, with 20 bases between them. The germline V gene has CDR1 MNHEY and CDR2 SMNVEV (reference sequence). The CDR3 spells CASSFTMGVKGNNEQFF. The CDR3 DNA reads TGTGCCAGCAGTTTTACTATGGGGGTTAAAGGTAACAATGAGCAGTTCTTC.

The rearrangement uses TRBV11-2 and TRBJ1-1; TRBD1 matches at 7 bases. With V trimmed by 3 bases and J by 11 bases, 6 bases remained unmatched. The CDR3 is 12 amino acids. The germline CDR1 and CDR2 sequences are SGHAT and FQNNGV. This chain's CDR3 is CASSFDRVGAFF. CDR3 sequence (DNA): TGTGCCAGCAGCTTCGACAGGGTGGGGGCTTTCTTT.

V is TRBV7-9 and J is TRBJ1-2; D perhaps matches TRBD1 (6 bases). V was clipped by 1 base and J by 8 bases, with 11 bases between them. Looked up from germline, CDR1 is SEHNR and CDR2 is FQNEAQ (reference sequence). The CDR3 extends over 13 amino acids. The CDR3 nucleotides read TGTGCCAGCAGCTTAGGGACAGCAGGCGGCTACACCTTC. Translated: CASSLGTAGGYTF.

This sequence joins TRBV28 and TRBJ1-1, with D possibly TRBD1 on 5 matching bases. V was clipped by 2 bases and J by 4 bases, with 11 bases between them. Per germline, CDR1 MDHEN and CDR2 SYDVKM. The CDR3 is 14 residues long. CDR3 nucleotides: TGTGCCAGCAGTTTAACCAGGGCCCCCACTGAAGCTTTCTTT. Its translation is CASSLTRAPTEAFF.

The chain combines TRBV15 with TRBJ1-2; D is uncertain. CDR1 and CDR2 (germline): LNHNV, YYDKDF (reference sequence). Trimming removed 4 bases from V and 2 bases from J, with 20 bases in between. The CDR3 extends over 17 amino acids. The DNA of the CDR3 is TGTGCCACCAGCAAAGATCTAATTGGATCGGAGAACTATGGCTACACCTTC. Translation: CATSKDLIGSENYGYTF.

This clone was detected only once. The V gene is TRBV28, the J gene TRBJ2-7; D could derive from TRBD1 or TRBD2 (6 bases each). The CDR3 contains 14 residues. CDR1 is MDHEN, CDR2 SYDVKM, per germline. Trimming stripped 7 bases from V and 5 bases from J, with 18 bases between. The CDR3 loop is CASTGAGKGNEQYF. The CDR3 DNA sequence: TGTGCCAGCACGGGGGCAGGGAAAGGTAACGAGCAGTACTTC.

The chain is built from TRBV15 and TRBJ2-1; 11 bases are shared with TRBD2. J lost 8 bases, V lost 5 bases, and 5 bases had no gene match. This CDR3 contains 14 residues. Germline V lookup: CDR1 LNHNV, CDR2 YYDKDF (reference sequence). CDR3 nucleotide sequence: TGTGCCACCAGCGTAGCGGGAGGGCCGGATGAGCAGTTCTTC. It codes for CATSVAGGPDEQFF.

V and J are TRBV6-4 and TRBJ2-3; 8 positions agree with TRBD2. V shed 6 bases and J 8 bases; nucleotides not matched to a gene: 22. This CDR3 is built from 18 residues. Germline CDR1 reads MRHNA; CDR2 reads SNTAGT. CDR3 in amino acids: CASRPNLERGFFPGTQYF. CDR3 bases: TGTGCCAGCAGACCCAACCTTGAGCGGGGGTTCTTTCCAGGTACGCAGTATTTT.

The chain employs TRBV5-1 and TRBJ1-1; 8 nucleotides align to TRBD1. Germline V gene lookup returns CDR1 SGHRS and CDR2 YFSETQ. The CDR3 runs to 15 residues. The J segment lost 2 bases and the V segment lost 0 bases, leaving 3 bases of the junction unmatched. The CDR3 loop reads CASSLATGENTEAFF. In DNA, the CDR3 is TGCGCCAGCAGCTTGGCGACAGGGGAAAACACTGAAGCTTTCTTT.

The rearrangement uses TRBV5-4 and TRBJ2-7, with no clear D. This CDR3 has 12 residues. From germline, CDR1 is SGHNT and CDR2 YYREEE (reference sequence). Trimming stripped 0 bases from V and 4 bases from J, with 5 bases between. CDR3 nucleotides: TGTGCCAGCAGCTTGGGGGTTTACGAGCAGTACTTC. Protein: CASSLGVYEQYF.

The DNA of the CDR3 is TGTGCCAGCAGCTTATACGGTCCCCAAGAGACCCAGTACTTC. Amino acid sequence: CASSLYGPQETQYF. The V gene is TRBV7-2, the J gene TRBJ2-5; D is undetermined. Germline V lookup: CDR1 SGHTA, CDR2 FQGNSA. This CDR3 contains 14 residues. V lost 2 bases to trimming and J lost 1 base, with 8 bases between them.

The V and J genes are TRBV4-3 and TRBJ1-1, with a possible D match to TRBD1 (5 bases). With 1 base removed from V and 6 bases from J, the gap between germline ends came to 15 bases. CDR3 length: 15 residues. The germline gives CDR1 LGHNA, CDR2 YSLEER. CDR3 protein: CASSQGAGTGAEAFF. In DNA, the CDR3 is TGCGCCAGCAGCCAAGGAGCGGGGACCGGCGCTGAAGCTTTCTTT.

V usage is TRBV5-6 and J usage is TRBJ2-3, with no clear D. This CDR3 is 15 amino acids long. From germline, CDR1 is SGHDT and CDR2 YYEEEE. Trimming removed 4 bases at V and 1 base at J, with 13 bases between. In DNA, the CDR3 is TGTGCCAGCAGCCGCTATTGGATGGGCACAGATACGCAGTATTTT. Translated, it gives CASSRYWMGTDTQYF.

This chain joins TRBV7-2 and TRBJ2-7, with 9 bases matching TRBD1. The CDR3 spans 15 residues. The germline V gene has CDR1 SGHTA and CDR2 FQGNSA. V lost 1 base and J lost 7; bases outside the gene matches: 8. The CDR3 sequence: CASSLETGGRREQYF. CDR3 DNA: TGTGCCAGCAGCTTAGAGACAGGGGGGCGAAGGGAGCAGTACTTC.

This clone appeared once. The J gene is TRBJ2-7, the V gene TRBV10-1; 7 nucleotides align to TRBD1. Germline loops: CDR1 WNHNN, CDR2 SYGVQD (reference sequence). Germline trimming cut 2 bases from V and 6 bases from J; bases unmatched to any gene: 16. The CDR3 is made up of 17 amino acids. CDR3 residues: CASSERNRGAGKGEQYF. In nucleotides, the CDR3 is TGCGCCAGCAGTGAGCGGAACAGGGGCGCCGGCAAAGGCGAGCAGTACTTC.

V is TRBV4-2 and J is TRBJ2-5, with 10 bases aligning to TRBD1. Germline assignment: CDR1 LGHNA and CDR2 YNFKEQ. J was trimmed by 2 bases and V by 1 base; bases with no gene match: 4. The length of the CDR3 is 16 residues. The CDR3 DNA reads TGTGCCAGCAGCCAAGGGGACAGGGGAATGCAAGAGACCCAGTACTTC. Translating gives CASSQGDRGMQETQYF.

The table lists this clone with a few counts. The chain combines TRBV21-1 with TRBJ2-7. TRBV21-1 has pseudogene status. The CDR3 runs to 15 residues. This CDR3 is CASSTLGTWIYEQYF. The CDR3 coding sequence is TGTGCCAGCAGCACCTTGGGGACGTGGATCTACGAGCAGTACTTC.